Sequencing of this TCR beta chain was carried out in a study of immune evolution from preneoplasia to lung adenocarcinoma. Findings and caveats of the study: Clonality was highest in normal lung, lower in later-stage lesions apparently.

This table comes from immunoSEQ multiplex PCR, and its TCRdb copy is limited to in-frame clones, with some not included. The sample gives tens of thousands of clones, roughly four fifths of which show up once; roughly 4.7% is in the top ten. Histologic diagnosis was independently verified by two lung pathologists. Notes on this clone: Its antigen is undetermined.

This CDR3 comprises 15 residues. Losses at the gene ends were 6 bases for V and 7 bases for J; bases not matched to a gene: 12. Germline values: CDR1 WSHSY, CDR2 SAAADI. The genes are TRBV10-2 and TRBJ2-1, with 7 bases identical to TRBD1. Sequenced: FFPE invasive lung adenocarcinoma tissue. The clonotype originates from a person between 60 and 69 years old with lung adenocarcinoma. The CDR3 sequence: CASSETGTVTNEQFF. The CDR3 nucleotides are TGCGCCAGCAGCGAAACCGGGACAGTCACAAATGAGCAGTTCTTC.